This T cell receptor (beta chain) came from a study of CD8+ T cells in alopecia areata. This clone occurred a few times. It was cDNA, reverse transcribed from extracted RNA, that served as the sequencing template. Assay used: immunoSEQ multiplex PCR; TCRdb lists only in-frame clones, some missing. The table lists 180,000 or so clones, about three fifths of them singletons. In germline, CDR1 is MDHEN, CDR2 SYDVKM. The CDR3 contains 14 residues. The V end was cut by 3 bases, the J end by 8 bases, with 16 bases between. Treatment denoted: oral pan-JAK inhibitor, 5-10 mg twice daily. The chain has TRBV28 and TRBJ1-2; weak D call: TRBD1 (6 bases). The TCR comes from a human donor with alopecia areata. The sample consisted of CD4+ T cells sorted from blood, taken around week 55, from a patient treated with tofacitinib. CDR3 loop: CASSFLSGARGYTF. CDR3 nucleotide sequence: TGTGCCAGCAGTTTCTTATCAGGGGCCAGGGGCTACACCTTC.